This T cell receptor (beta chain) derives from a study of T cell changes during pregnancy in multiple sclerosis (dated by TCRdb to about 2019). Regarding the complete study: Changes in the T cell repertoire over the course of pregnancy were examined in this study in women with multiple sclerosis.

Concerning this clone itself: The target of this receptor is not known. No base-level quality is on record; no much larger clone is a single base apart.

At the junction V is shortened by 4 bases and J by 4 bases; bases outside the gene matches: 6. In the germline V gene, CDR1 corresponds to MNHEY and CDR2 to SVGAGI. From cysteine to phenylalanine, the CDR3 is 15 amino acids long. CDR3 DNA only is kept here, 45 bases in frame from base 1. Library method: the immunoSEQ multiplex PCR assay. As stored in TCRdb, this immuneACCESS dataset retains in-frame rearrangements with V and J assigned. A fraction of the clones does not appear; measured against another copy, unresolved V genes explain less than half of the discrepancy, and the remainder lacks a known reason. Here the sample has tens of thousands of clones; roughly 93% occur a single time. Of the sample, 1.8% is held by the ten largest clones.

Sequenced material: peripheral blood, taken after pregnancy. The receptor was isolated from a female donor with multiple sclerosis, enrolled in a pregnancy study. Recombination joined TRBV6-5 with TRBJ2-3; TRBD2 fits 9 bases in the junction. The CDR3 protein: CASSSLSGRPDTQYF. The sequenced DNA is TGTGCCAGCAGTTCCCTTAGCGGGAGACCAGATACGCAGTATTTT.